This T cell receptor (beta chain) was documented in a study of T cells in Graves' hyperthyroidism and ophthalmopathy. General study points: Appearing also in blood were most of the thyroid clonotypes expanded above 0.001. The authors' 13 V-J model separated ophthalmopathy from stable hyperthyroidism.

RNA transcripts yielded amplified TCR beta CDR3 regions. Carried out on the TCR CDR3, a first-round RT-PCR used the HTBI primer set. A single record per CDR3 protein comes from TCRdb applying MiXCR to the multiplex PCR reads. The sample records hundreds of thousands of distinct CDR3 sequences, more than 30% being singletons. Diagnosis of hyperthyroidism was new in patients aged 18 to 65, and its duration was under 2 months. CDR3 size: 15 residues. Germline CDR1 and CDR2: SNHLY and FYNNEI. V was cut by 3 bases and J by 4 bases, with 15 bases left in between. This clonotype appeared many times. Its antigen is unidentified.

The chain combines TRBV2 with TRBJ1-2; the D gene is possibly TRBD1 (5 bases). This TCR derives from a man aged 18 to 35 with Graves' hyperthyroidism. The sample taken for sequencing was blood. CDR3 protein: CASSDSGRQIYGYTF. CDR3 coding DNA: TGTGCCAGCAGTGATTCGGGACGGCAAATCTATGGCTACACCTTC. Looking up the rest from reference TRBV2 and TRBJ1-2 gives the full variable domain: EPEVTQTPSHQVTQMGQEVILRCVPISNHLYFYWYRQILGQKVEFLVSFYNNEISEKSEIFDDQFSVERPDGSNFTLKIRSTKLEDSAMYFCASSDSGRQIYGYTFGSGTRLTVV.